The T cell receptor beta chain described here comes from a study of metastatic and nonmetastatic thyroid tumors. Germline trimming cut 3 bases from V and 2 bases from J; bases unmatched to any gene: 10. Germline CDR1 reads SGDLS; CDR2 reads YYNGEE. The CDR3 extends over 16 amino acids. Patients were all untreated before their thyroid surgery. Using MiXCR, TCRdb re-called clones from the PCR reads. The sample includes approximately 8,400 clones, approximately 44% of them seen just once. The V call is TRBV9, the J call TRBJ2-7; 8 positions agree with TRBD2. Material: tumor tissue. The receptor was isolated from a male donor with papillary thyroid cancer or a benign thyroid nodule (not recorded which). Some clones in this sample may be carry-over from other donors' samples. The CDR3 DNA is TGTGCCAGCAGCGGAGAACTAGCGGCGAATACCTACGAGCAGTACTTC. Protein sequence: CASSGELAANTYEQYF.